This T cell receptor (beta chain) was identified in a study of blood T cells in healthy people across ages. A few counts support this clonotype. Trimming took off 2 bases at V and 3 bases at J, with 15 bases between the two ends. The germline gives CDR1 MGHDK, CDR2 SYGVNS. This CDR3 has 16 residues. Then a second PCR, running roughly 7 to 11 cycles, was carried out with a sample-barcoded 5' primer and a J-beta primer mix. TCRdb processed the 5' RACE reads anew with MiXCR; each CDR3 protein has one entry. This table holds 800,000 to 1,000,000 distinct CDR3 sequences, 48% found once. The receptor's source is a man aged 25-45 years in good health. The sample was blood. V and J are TRBV25-1 and TRBJ2-3, with D perhaps matching TRBD1 (7 bases). The CDR3 sequence is CASSERSRGVTDTQYF. In DNA, the CDR3 is TGTGCCAGCAGTGAAAGATCCAGGGGGGTGACAGATACGCAGTATTTT.